These 27 T cell receptor beta chains were all obtained from the same sample, sequenced in a study of blood T cell repertoires in COVID-19 (dated by TCRdb to about 2020). Libraries came from the immunoSEQ multiplex PCR assay. TCRdb holds this immuneACCESS table with in-frame rearrangements only. Some clones are missing; in checked studies, unresolved V genes explain under half, and the rest has no known cause. In this sample the table shows approximately 120,000 clones, roughly 90% of which occur a single time. The top ten clonotypes cover less than 8% of the sample. The source material was peripheral blood. These receptors all come from a man aged 50-59 years with acute or convalescent COVID-19.

The chain recombines TRBV6-5 with TRBJ2-7, with 10 bases aligning to TRBD1. J lost 6 bases, V lost 8 bases, and 10 bases had no gene match. This CDR3 spans 14 amino acids. Germline values: CDR1 MNHEY, CDR2 SVGAGI. CDR3 in DNA: TGTGCCAGCGACCGGGACAGGGGACTGGGCGAGCAGTACTTC. This sequence encodes CASDRDRGLGEQYF.

The rearrangement uses TRBV5-8 and TRBJ1-3; D might be TRBD1 (6 bases). Trimming shortened V by 1 base and J by 4 bases, and 12 bases separated the two germline ends. The CDR3 has 15 amino acids. The germline V gene has CDR1 SGHTS and CDR2 YDEGEE. CDR3 nucleotide sequence: TGTGCCAGCAGCTTGTACAGGGTGTACGGAAACACCATATATTTT. This gives the protein CASSLYRVYGNTIYF.

The chain joins TRBV28 to TRBJ2-7; unclear D gene. This CDR3 comprises 12 residues. Per germline, CDR1 MDHEN and CDR2 SYDVKM. V was trimmed by 6 bases and J by 3 bases, leaving 9 bases between them. The CDR3 loop reads CASRSPGYEQYF. Here the CDR3 DNA reads TGTGCCAGCAGATCCCCGGGCTACGAGCAGTACTTC.

The rearrangement uses TRBV4-1 and TRBJ2-7; 9 nucleotides line up with TRBD2. CDR1 is MGHRA, CDR2 YSYEKL, per germline. This CDR3 region has 17 residues. The junction had 12 bases not matched to a gene; V was cut back by 4 bases and J by 2 bases. The CDR3 DNA is TGCGCCAGCAGCCCTCTCTCTTTGCGGGAGGGCCCCTACGAGCAGTACTTC. Translation: CASSPLSLREGPYEQYF.

This chain connects TRBV30 to TRBJ1-6; the D is unclear. The CDR3 is 14 residues long. The V gene lost 4 bases and the J gene lost 7 bases, with 14 bases spanning the gap. Germline V gene data show CDR1 as GTSNPN and CDR2 as SVGIG (reference sequence). DNA for the CDR3: TGTGCCTGGACCCGGGAACCTCGGAATTCACCCCTCCACTTT. Translating it yields CAWTREPRNSPLHF.

CDR3 amino acids: CASSGRGGAHYEQYF. As DNA, the CDR3 is TGTGCCAGCAGTGGCAGGGGAGGGGCGCACTACGAGCAGTACTTC. The V gene is TRBV6-2 or TRBV6-3, the J gene TRBJ2-7; maybe TRBD2 (7 bases). Germline V gene sequence: CDR1 MNHEY, CDR2 SVGEGT. Trimming removed 5 bases at V and 3 bases at J, with 17 bases between. CDR3 length equals 15 residues.

This chain connects TRBV12-5 to TRBJ2-1; 9 bases map to TRBD2. V lost 0 bases to trimming and J lost 1 base; unmatched junction nucleotides: 22. From germline, CDR1 is LGHNT and CDR2 FRNRAP. The CDR3 is 23 residues long. The CDR3 nucleotides read TGTGCTAGTGGTTTGGTCCACTCGGTTCTGAGCGGGGGGCGACTGCAATCCTACAATGAGCAGTTCTTC. This encodes CASGLVHSVLSGGRLQSYNEQFF.

The chain links TRBV5-5 to TRBJ2-7, with 11 nucleotides matching TRBD1. CDR1 is SGHKS, CDR2 YYEKEE, per germline (reference sequence). The CDR3 has 13 residues. V lost 6 bases to trimming and J lost 5 bases; unmatched junction nucleotides: 4. The DNA of the CDR3 is TGTGCCAGCAACCGGGACAGGGGGAACGAGCAGTACTTC. The encoded protein is CASNRDRGNEQYF.

V gene TRBV3-1 (or the pseudogene TRBV3-2) combines with J gene TRBJ2-3, with 14 bases lining up with TRBD2. The CDR3 covers 16 residues. Germline assignment: CDR1 LGHDT and CDR2 YNNKEL (reference sequence). Losses at the gene ends were 4 bases for V and 13 bases for J; bases not matched to a gene: 13. This CDR3 is CASSPSQGTSGRKEYF. DNA for the CDR3: TGTGCCAGCAGCCCTTCTCAGGGGACTAGCGGGAGAAAGGAGTATTTT.

The V gene is TRBV5-1, the J gene TRBJ1-1, with a tentative D call TRBD1 (5 bases). The V end lost 7 bases, the J end lost 1 base, and 11 bases lay between the germline ends. The CDR3 runs 13 residues. From germline, CDR1 is SGHRS and CDR2 YFSETQ. The CDR3 DNA reads TGCGCCAGCGGGACTCAGGGGAACACTGAAGCTTTCTTT. This encodes CASGTQGNTEAFF.

The chain carries TRBV9 and TRBJ1-2, with TRBD1 matching over 9 bases. Germline CDR1 and CDR2: SGDLS and YYNGEE. V dropped 4 bases and J dropped 4; count of bases not matched to a gene: 11. This CDR3 has 16 residues. CDR3 coding DNA: TGTGCCAGCAGCCCAAGTCCTAGGGACAGGGTCTATGGCTACACCTTC. Amino acid sequence: CASSPSPRDRVYGYTF.

The genes are TRBV11-2 and TRBJ2-7; 11 nucleotides agree with TRBD2. Germline V gene sequence: CDR1 SGHAT, CDR2 FQNNGV. The CDR3 sequence is 16 residues long. The V segment lost 4 bases and the J segment 1 base; nucleotides outside the gene matches: 6. The CDR3 loop reads CASSSITSGSSYEQYF. The CDR3 coding sequence is TGTGCCAGCAGCTCGATCACTAGCGGGAGTTCCTACGAGCAGTACTTC. Using reference TRBV11-2 and TRBJ2-7 for the parts outside the CDR3, the full variable domain is EAGVAQSPRYKIIEKRQSVAFWCNPISGHATLYWYQQILGQGPKLLIQFQNNGVVDDSQLPKDRFSAERLKGVDSTLKIQPAKLEDSAVYLCASSSITSGSSYEQYFGPGTRLTVT.

V and J are TRBV4-1 and TRBJ1-2; 8 nucleotides agree with TRBD1. The trim removed 1 base at V and 10 bases at J, leaving 5 bases unmatched. Germline values: CDR1 MGHRA, CDR2 YSYEKL. This CDR3 contains 13 residues. CDR3 sequence (DNA): TGCGCCAGCAGCCAAGCTGACAGGGGTGACTACACCTTC. Its protein product is CASSQADRGDYTF.

The table lists this clone with a count of one. CDR3 nucleotides: TGTGCCAGTAGGGACAGGGGAGGCGGGAGTGCTAATGAGCAGTTCTTC. Encoded protein: CASRDRGGGSANEQFF. The chain links TRBV19 to TRBJ2-1; 9 nucleotides line up with TRBD1. The CDR3 runs to 16 residues. V lost 6 bases and J lost 7; bases outside the gene matches: 13. Germline values: CDR1 LNHDA, CDR2 SQIVND (reference sequence).

The chain couples TRBV11-2 to TRBJ2-3, with 10 bases fitting TRBD2. The CDR3 runs to 18 residues. Losses at the gene ends were 0 bases for V and 0 bases for J; bases not matched to a gene: 6. The germline V gene encodes CDR1 SGHAT and CDR2 FQNNGV. Written as DNA, the CDR3 is TGTGCCAGCAGCTTAGATTGGGCTAGCGGGAGTAGCACAGATACGCAGTATTTT. This sequence encodes CASSLDWASGSSTDTQYF.

The chain couples TRBV7-2 to TRBJ1-1; 7 nucleotides agree with TRBD1. The trim removed 3 bases at V and 4 bases at J, leaving 5 bases unmatched. The CDR3 length is 14 residues. CDR1 and CDR2 from the germline V gene are SGHTA and FQGNSA. The CDR3 bases are TGTGCCAGCAGCTTGACAGGGATCGGCACTGAAGCTTTCTTT. This sequence encodes CASSLTGIGTEAFF.

This clone was observed once. J is TRBJ2-5 and V is TRBV12-3 or TRBV12-4; a possible D gene is TRBD1 (5 bases). Trimming took 5 bases from V and 7 from J, leaving 14 bases between them. This CDR3 region has 13 residues. The chain's CDR3 is CASSPPGQPTQYF. CDR3 nucleotide sequence: TGTGCCAGCAGTCCACCAGGGCAACCGACCCAGTACTTC.

The rearrangement uses TRBV11-3 and TRBJ2-1; the D gene is possibly TRBD2 (6 bases). The length of the CDR3 is 16 residues. CDR1 SGHNT and CDR2 YENEEA come from the germline V gene. Trimming took off 2 bases at V and 0 bases at J, with 11 bases between the two ends. CDR3 coding DNA: TGTGCCAGCAGCTTAAACTTCGGGGGCTCCTACAATGAGCAGTTCTTC. Translated: CASSLNFGGSYNEQFF.

V and J are TRBV29-1 and TRBJ2-1; 8 bases fit TRBD1. The length of the CDR3 is 15 residues. CDR1 is SQVTM and CDR2 is ANQGSEA in the germline V gene. The trim removed 6 bases at V and 0 bases at J, leaving 7 bases unmatched. CDR3 protein: CSVTRTGSSYNEQFF. In DNA form, the CDR3 reads TGCAGCGTCACAAGGACAGGGAGCTCCTACAATGAGCAGTTCTTC.

This chain joins TRBV21-1 and TRBJ1-5; no DNA check was done on the table's D call, TRBD1. TRBV21-1 is annotated as a pseudogene. The CDR3 runs to 20 residues. This CDR3 reads CASSKVEGTGPQRGNQPQHF. CDR3 DNA: TGTGCCAGCAGCAAAGTGGAGGGGACAGGCCCGCAACGGGGTAATCAGCCCCAGCATTTT.

The J gene is TRBJ1-5, the V gene TRBV18, with TRBD1 identical over 9 bases. The CDR3 runs to 17 residues. V lost 0 bases to trimming and J lost 2 bases; unmatched junction nucleotides: 5. Germline lookup yields CDR1 KGHSH and CDR2 LQKENI. CDR3 sequence (DNA): TGTGCCAGCTCACCACCGGGACAGGGCGTCGGCAATCAGCCCCAGCATTTT. Translation: CASSPPGQGVGNQPQHF.

This chain links TRBV30 with TRBJ1-2; D is unclear. CDR1 and CDR2 (germline): GTSNPN, SVGIG (reference sequence). The CDR3 is 17 amino acids. With 0 bases removed from V and 5 bases from J, the gap between germline ends came to 22 bases. CDR3 sequence: CAWSVLWGTRARYGYTF. The CDR3 DNA reads TGTGCCTGGAGTGTACTATGGGGAACTAGGGCTCGGTATGGCTACACCTTC.

The V and J genes are TRBV19 and TRBJ1-5; D call uncertain. This CDR3 is built from 15 residues. Germline V lookup: CDR1 LNHDA, CDR2 SQIVND (reference sequence). Trimming removed 4 bases at V and 2 bases at J, with 12 bases between. As DNA, the CDR3 is TGTGCCAGTAGTACAAGGGCCGGGGGCAATCAGCCCCAGCATTTT. This encodes CASSTRAGGNQPQHF.

The genes are TRBV18 and TRBJ2-3; no clear D gene. This CDR3 spans 11 amino acids. Trimming shortened V by 9 bases and J by 2 bases, and 6 bases separated the two germline ends. Looked up from germline, CDR1 is KGHSH and CDR2 is LQKENI. The CDR3 DNA is TGTGCCAGTACTAACACAGATACGCAGTATTTT. Amino acids: CASTNTDTQYF. Looking up the rest from reference TRBV18 and TRBJ2-3 gives the full variable domain: NAGVMQNPRHLVRRRGQEARLRCSPMKGHSHVYWYRQLPEEGLKFMVYLQKENIIDESGMPKERFSAEFPKEGPSILRIQQVVRGDSAAYFCASTNTDTQYFGPGTRLTVL.

The rearrangement uses TRBV28 and TRBJ1-2; the D gene is possibly TRBD1 (5 bases). The CDR3 is made up of 15 amino acids. The V end lost 4 bases, the J end lost 2 bases, and 14 bases lay between the germline ends. Per germline, CDR1 MDHEN and CDR2 SYDVKM. CDR3 bases: TGTGCCAGCAGTTCGCAGGGATGGTCCAACTATGGCTACACCTTC. This gives the protein CASSSQGWSNYGYTF.

V gene TRBV24-1 combines with J gene TRBJ2-6; D remains ambiguous. There are 12 residues in the CDR3. Germline assignment: CDR1 KGHDR and CDR2 SFDVKD. Trimming pared 9 bases from V and 4 bases from J, leaving 6 bases between. This CDR3 reads CATQSGANVLTF. For the CDR3, the DNA is TGTGCCACCCAATCCGGGGCCAACGTCCTGACTTTC.

The chain carries TRBV6-5 and TRBJ2-2; possibly TRBD1 for D (8 bases). The ends were cut back, 6 bases at V and 7 bases at J, with 18 bases in the middle. The CDR3 totals 15 residues. Germline CDR1 and CDR2: MNHEY and SVGAGI. The CDR3 protein is CASSRDRGGIGELFF. In DNA, the CDR3 is TGTGCCAGCAGCCGCGACAGGGGAGGGATCGGGGAGCTGTTTTTT.